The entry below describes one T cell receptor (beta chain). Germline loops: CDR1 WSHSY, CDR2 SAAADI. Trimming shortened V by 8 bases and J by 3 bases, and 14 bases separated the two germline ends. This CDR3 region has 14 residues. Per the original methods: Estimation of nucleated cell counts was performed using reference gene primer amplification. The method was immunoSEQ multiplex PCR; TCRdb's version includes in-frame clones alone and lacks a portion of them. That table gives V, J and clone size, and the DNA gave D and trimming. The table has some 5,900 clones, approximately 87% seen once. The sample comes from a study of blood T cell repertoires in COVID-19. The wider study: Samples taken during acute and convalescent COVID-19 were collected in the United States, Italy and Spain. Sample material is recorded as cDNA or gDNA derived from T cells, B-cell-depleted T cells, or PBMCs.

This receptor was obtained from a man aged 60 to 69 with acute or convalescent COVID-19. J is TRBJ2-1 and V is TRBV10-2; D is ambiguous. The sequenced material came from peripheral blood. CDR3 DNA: TGCGCCAGCTCCCAACTATGGTTCTACAATGAGCAGTTCTTC. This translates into CASSQLWFYNEQFF.